This T cell receptor (beta chain) was observed in a study of cytomegalovirus exposure and HLA in healthy donors. Study observations and caveats: It was approximately 150 TCR beta chains that were listed as cytomegalovirus-associated.

Assay: immunoSEQ multiplex PCR; the TCRdb copy retains only in-frame clones and omits some. Of roughly 70,000 clones listed, roughly 97% are singletons. Deletions cut 0 bases from V and 6 bases from J, with 10 bases between. CDR1 MGHRA and CDR2 YSYEKL come from the germline V gene. This CDR3 region has 14 residues. Worth noting for this clone: What it binds is not known. The sample carries other DNA sequences with the same CDR3.

The source is a young man in good health and CMV-seronegative. Material: PBMCs. This chain links TRBV4-1 with TRBJ2-3; maybe TRBD1 (6 bases). The DNA of the CDR3 is TGCGCCAGCAGCCAAGACAGGGGAGAGGATACGCAGTATTTT. It is translated as CASSQDRGEDTQYF.